This T cell receptor beta chain derives from a study of blood T cell repertoires in COVID-19. Study overall: T cells, B-cell-depleted T cells, or PBMCs provided the cDNA or gDNA that served as material.

With 7 bases clipped from V and 11 bases from J, the junction kept 12 bases outside the gene matches. Germline V gene lookup returns CDR1 MNHNY and CDR2 SVGAGI (reference sequence). This CDR3 region has 13 residues. Libraries were prepared by immunoSEQ multiplex PCR; TCRdb keeps only in-frame clonotypes and omits some of them. The repertoire includes a few hundred thousand clones, over 70% of them detected once, and roughly 10% sits in the top ten. This sequence was found in a woman between 65 and 79 years old with COVID-19, enrolled during active disease. The sequencing sample was made of peripheral blood. This chain links TRBV6-6 with TRBJ1-1, with TRBD1 matching over 8 bases. CDR3 nucleotide sequence: TGTGCCAGCACCAACTTCGACAGGGGATGGGCTTTCTTT. Its protein is CASTNFDRGWAFF.